Each of the 19 T cell receptor beta chains below was sequenced from the same sample in a study of human T cells and chemical hapten exposure. TCRdb itself ran the RACE reads through MiXCR, one entry per CDR3 protein. In the table there are tens of thousands of distinct CDR3 sequences, roughly 12% of which are singletons. The time point here: pre-sensitization, week 0. Treatment meaning: therapeutic diphenylcyclopropenone sensitization with weekly scalp DPC. The specimen comprised whole blood, sampled in connection with sensitization to the hapten diphenylcyclopropenone (DPC). These receptors were obtained from a woman in her twenties or thirties with alopecia areata. Some clones in this sample may be carry-over from other donors' samples.

This clonotype was seen many times. The chain is built from TRBV7-2 and TRBJ2-3; D is uncertain. The CDR3 is 15 amino acids. Germline V gene lookup returns CDR1 SGHTA and CDR2 FQGNSA. The V end was cut by 5 bases, the J end by 0 bases, with 12 bases between. The CDR3 here is CASSRMYGSTDTQYF. The CDR3 DNA reads as TGTGCCAGCAGCCGGATGTACGGGAGCACAGATACGCAGTATTTT. The full variable domain, completed using reference TRBV7-2 and TRBJ2-3, is GAGVSQSPSNKVTEKGKDVELRCDPISGHTALYWYRQSLGQGLEFLIYFQGNSAPDKSGLPSDRFSAERTGGSVSTLTIQRTQQEDSAVYLCASSRMYGSTDTQYFGPGTRLTVL.

This clonotype came up a few times. The genes are TRBV28 and TRBJ1-1; D is perhaps TRBD1 (6 bases). CDR3 length equals 11 residues. V gave up 6 bases and J gave up 9 bases, with 11 bases separating them. Germline values: CDR1 MDHEN, CDR2 SYDVKM. The DNA for the CDR3 is TGTGCCAGCAGCATACAGGGACAAGCTTTCTTT. Residues: CASSIQGQAFF.

In its sample, this clonotype was seen many times. V usage is TRBV6-5 and J usage is TRBJ2-1; 11 bases line up with TRBD2. The CDR3 covers 16 residues. Germline CDR1 and CDR2: MNHEY and SVGAGI. Trimming cost V 5 bases and J 8 bases; bases outside gene matches: 11. Written as DNA, the CDR3 is TGTGCCAGCAGTCCCGGTCTAGCGGGGGGATGGGATGAGCAGTTCTTC. Protein sequence: CASSPGLAGGWDEQFF.

This clonotype was recorded at least ten times. The chain is built from TRBV28 and TRBJ2-3, with D hard to call. Per the germline V gene, CDR1 is MDHEN and CDR2 is SYDVKM. The CDR3 extends over 13 amino acids. The V end was cut by 5 bases, the J end by 3 bases, with 9 bases between. CDR3 in DNA: TGTGCCAGCAGTCCCCCCCTGACAGATACGCAGTATTTT. It translates to CASSPPLTDTQYF.

The table lists this clonotype with a few counts. The V and J genes are TRBV5-4 and TRBJ2-7, with D unresolved. Germline V gene sequence: CDR1 SGHNT, CDR2 YYREEE (reference sequence). This CDR3 region has 14 residues. The V gene lost 0 bases and the J gene lost 0 bases, with 7 bases spanning the gap. The CDR3 nucleotides are TGTGCCAGCAGCTTGGATGGCTACTCCTACGAGCAGTACTTC. It yields the protein CASSLDGYSYEQYF. The complete variable domain, with remaining parts taken from reference TRBV5-4 and TRBJ2-7, reads ETGVTQSPTHLIKTRGQQVTLRCSSQSGHNTVSWYQQALGQGPQFIFQYYREEENGRGNFPPRFSGLQFPNYSSELNVNALELDDSALYLCASSLDGYSYEQYFGPGTRLTVT.

V gene TRBV20-1 combines with J gene TRBJ1-5; tentative D call: TRBD1 (5 bases). V lost 1 base and J 7 bases, leaving 17 bases between the germline ends. This CDR3 is 15 amino acids long. Germline-derived CDR1 and CDR2 are DFQATT and SNEGSKA (reference sequence). CDR3 DNA: TGCAGTGCTAGAGTCGACTTGGGACGGCAACAGCCCCAGCATTTT. Translating it yields CSARVDLGRQQPQHF.

The chain employs TRBV6-2 or TRBV6-3 and TRBJ2-7, with 9 bases fitting TRBD2. Germline lookup yields CDR1 MNHEY and CDR2 SVGEGT. J was trimmed by 1 base and V by 10 bases; bases with no gene match: 5. This CDR3 contains 13 residues. The CDR3 DNA sequence: TGTGCCACCAAGACTAGCGGTTCCTACGAGCAGTACTTC. Translation gives CATKTSGSYEQYF.

This clonotype was counted many times. The CDR3 DNA sequence: TGTGCCAGCAGTTTATTGCCGCGGGATTACACAGATACGCAGTATTTT. Amino acids: CASSLLPRDYTDTQYF. The gene calls are TRBV27 and TRBJ2-3, with D perhaps matching TRBD2 (6 bases). This CDR3 has 16 residues. Germline-derived CDR1 and CDR2 are MNHEY and SMNVEV (reference sequence). The V end lost 1 base, the J end lost 2 bases, and 13 bases lay between the germline ends.

This clonotype was found many times. The rearrangement uses TRBV7-2 and TRBJ2-1; D is possibly TRBD1 (6 bases). Trimming pared 3 bases from V and 0 bases from J, leaving 9 bases between. The CDR3 consists of 15 residues. Looked up from germline, CDR1 is SGHTA and CDR2 is FQGNSA. CDR3 DNA: TGTGCCAGCAGCTTCCAGGGGAGCTCCTACAATGAGCAGTTCTTC. Protein product: CASSFQGSSYNEQFF.

This rearrangement joins TRBV18 to TRBJ2-7; 8 nucleotides match TRBD2. Losses at the gene ends were 3 bases for V and 3 bases for J; bases not matched to a gene: 13. The CDR3 covers 17 residues. Germline-derived CDR1 and CDR2 are KGHSH and LQKENI. The CDR3 reads CASSPFQSRSGNYEQYF. Here the CDR3 DNA reads TGTGCCAGCTCACCGTTTCAGTCCCGTAGCGGGAACTACGAGCAGTACTTC.

This clonotype occurred many times. This chain uses TRBV5-1 with TRBJ2-1; 8 nucleotides agree with TRBD2. CDR3 size: 15 residues. Per germline, CDR1 SGHRS and CDR2 YFSETQ. Trimming took 0 bases from V and 6 from J; bases not matched to a gene: 5. The CDR3, as DNA: TGCGCCAGCAGCTTGGGCCTAGCGGGCCTCAATGAGCAGTTCTTC. As protein: CASSLGLAGLNEQFF.

This clonotype is medium-sized. The rearrangement links TRBV11-2 to TRBJ2-7; 7 nucleotides agree with TRBD2. The CDR3 length is 13 residues. Trimming removed 3 bases from V and 3 bases from J; junction bases left unmatched: 2. CDR1 is SGHAT, CDR2 FQNNGV, per germline. CDR3 loop: CASSLASGYEQYF. DNA of the CDR3: TGTGCCAGCAGCTTGGCTAGCGGCTACGAGCAGTACTTC.

This clonotype was seen repeatedly, ten times or more. This chain uses TRBV5-5 with TRBJ1-5; no definite D call. Trimming cost V 9 bases and J 0 bases, with 13 bases left between them. Germline V gives CDR1 SGHKS, CDR2 YYEKEE (reference sequence). This CDR3 region has 14 residues. The DNA for the CDR3 is TGTGCCACCTCCCCCGGTCGTAGCAATCAGCCCCAGCATTTT. Amino acid sequence: CATSPGRSNQPQHF.

The chain couples TRBV28 to TRBJ2-7; the D gene is possibly TRBD2 (6 bases). Germline V gives CDR1 MDHEN, CDR2 SYDVKM. The CDR3 spans 15 residues. Between the trimmed V and J ends, which lost 5 bases and 0 bases, there was a span of 14 bases. CDR3 sequence: CASSLSLAYSYEQYF. CDR3 DNA: TGTGCCAGCAGTCTCTCCCTAGCGTACTCCTACGAGCAGTACTTC.

V and J are TRBV7-3 and TRBJ2-6; D gene unclear. Germline CDR1 is SGHTA and CDR2 is FQGTGA. The V end was cut by 7 bases, the J end by 0 bases, with 1 base between. This CDR3 is 12 amino acids long. CDR3 protein: CASTSGANVLTF. The CDR3 coding sequence is TGTGCCAGCACCTCTGGGGCCAACGTCCTGACTTTC.

The V gene is TRBV20-1, the J gene TRBJ2-7; tentatively, D is TRBD2 (6 bases). This CDR3 region has 15 residues. Trimming took off 3 bases at V and 2 bases at J, with 17 bases between the two ends. Germline CDR1 reads DFQATT; CDR2 reads SNEGSKA (reference sequence). The chain's CDR3 is CSARPHSGGAYEQYF. The CDR3 DNA sequence: TGCAGTGCTAGGCCGCATAGCGGAGGGGCCTACGAGCAGTACTTC.

This clonotype has ten or more counts. The gene calls are TRBV7-8 and TRBJ1-1, with D possibly TRBD1 on 5 matching bases. The V end was cut by 5 bases, the J end by 8 bases, with 15 bases between. Germline V lookup: CDR1 SGHVS, CDR2 FQNEAQ. The CDR3 covers 13 residues. CDR3 residues: CASSIGTVGEAFF. DNA for the CDR3: TGTGCCAGCAGCATCGGGACGGTAGGGGAAGCTTTCTTT.

The J gene is TRBJ2-2, the V gene TRBV2; 11 nucleotides match TRBD1. Germline-derived CDR1 and CDR2 are SNHLY and FYNNEI. V lost 6 bases, J lost 7 bases, and 4 bases stayed unmatched. This CDR3 has 14 residues. The CDR3 DNA reads as TGTGCCAGCAGCGGACAGGGGGCTATCGGGGAGCTGTTTTTT. Protein: CASSGQGAIGELFF.

This clonotype was found a few times. The chain carries TRBV28 and TRBJ2-2; possible D gene TRBD1, 5 bases. The CDR3 length is 13 residues. Trimming took 8 bases from V and 4 from J, leaving 11 bases between them. Germline V gives CDR1 MDHEN, CDR2 SYDVKM. The CDR3 sequence: CASRPGATGELFF. The CDR3 bases are TGTGCCAGCCGGCCTGGGGCCACCGGGGAGCTGTTTTTT. Full variable domain (outside the CDR3, taken from reference TRBV28 and TRBJ2-2): DVKVTQSSRYLVKRTGEKVFLECVQDMDHENMFWYRQDPGLGLRLIYFSYDVKMKEKGDIPEGYSVSREKKERFSLILESASTNQTSMYLCASRPGATGELFFGEGSRLTVL.